This T cell receptor (beta chain) was captured by sequencing in a study of blood T cell repertoires in COVID-19. The overall study: Researchers got acute and convalescent COVID-19 samples from the United States, Italy and Spain.

Germline-derived CDR1 and CDR2 are MNHEY and SVGAGI. The CDR3 spans 16 residues. Trimming left V 2 bases short and J 3 bases short, with 14 bases between. Under the authors' procedure: From reference gene primer amplification, estimates of nucleated cell counts were derived. Clones were sequenced by immunoSEQ multiplex PCR, and TCRdb holds only the in-frame ones, with some missing. V and J calls and clone size are given by that table; D and trimming were obtained from the DNA. The sample records 100,000 to 150,000 clones, approximately 84% being singletons. This TCR was recovered from a woman older than 75 with acute or convalescent COVID-19. Sequencing was done on a sample of peripheral blood. The chain uses TRBV6-5 and TRBJ2-1, with D maybe TRBD1 (6 bases). In DNA, the CDR3 is TGTGCCAGCAGTTACGGGGGCGGAGCCATCTACAATGAGCAGTTCTTC. Amino acids: CASSYGGGAIYNEQFF.